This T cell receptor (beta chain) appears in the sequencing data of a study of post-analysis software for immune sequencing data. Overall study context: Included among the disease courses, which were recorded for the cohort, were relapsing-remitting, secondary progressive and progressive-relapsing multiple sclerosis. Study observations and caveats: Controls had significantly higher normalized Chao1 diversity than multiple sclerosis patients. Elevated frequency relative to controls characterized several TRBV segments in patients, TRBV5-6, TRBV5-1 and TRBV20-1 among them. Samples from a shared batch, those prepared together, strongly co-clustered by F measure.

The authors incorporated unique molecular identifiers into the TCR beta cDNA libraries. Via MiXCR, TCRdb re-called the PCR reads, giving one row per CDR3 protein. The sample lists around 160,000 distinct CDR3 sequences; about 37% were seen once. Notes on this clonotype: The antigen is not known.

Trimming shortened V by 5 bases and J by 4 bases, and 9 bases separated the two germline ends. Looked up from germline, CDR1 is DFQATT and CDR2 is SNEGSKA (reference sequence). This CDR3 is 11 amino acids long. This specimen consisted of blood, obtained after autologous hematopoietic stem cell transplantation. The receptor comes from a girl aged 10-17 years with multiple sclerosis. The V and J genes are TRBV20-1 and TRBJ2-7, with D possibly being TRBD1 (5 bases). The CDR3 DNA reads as TGCAGTGCTCCAACAGGTTACGAGCAGTACTTC. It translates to CSAPTGYEQYF.